Sequencing of this TCR beta chain was carried out in a study of T cell responses to AZD1222 COVID-19 vaccine. This CDR3 is 15 amino acids long. Trimming removed 5 bases from V and 7 bases from J, with 20 bases in between. Germline-derived CDR1 and CDR2 are MNHEY and SVGEGT. Findings and caveats of the study: Most donors were white British, females outnumbered males, and clonal diversity was possibly underestimated. There were vaccine-associated CD4 TCRs across spike, dominant at 160-218 and 743-854. Samples come after the peak T cell response, not at day 14. Nearly half of spike-specific TCRs reportedly go after variant regions that carry no mutations.

Profiling relied on immunoSEQ multiplex PCR, and the TCRdb table lists in-frame clones only, not all of them. This table holds some 150,000 clones, approximately 87% found once. As concerns this clone: What it recognizes is unknown.

The chain combines TRBV6-2 or TRBV6-3 with TRBJ1-2; D remains ambiguous. This receptor was taken from an adult who received the AZD1222 COVID-19 vaccine. The sequencing here drew on peripheral blood, taken 28 days after the second AZD1222 dose. In nucleotides, the CDR3 is TGTGCCAGCAGTCCCAGCGACGGACGACCCCTTGGCTACACCTTC. Protein sequence: CASSPSDGRPLGYTF.